What follows describes a single T cell receptor beta chain. This entry comes from a study of control samples from healthy donors and cancer patients. The protocol was immunoSEQ multiplex PCR, while the TCRdb copy is restricted to in-frame clones and leaves out a portion. This table has tens of thousands of clones, about nine tenths appearing once. The CDR3 has 17 amino acids. J gave up 9 bases and V 5 bases, and 15 bases lay outside the gene matches. The germline V gene encodes CDR1 MDHEN and CDR2 SYDVKM. The gene calls are TRBV28 and TRBJ1-6, with 8 bases matching TRBD1. The material sequenced was blood. The receptor was isolated from a man under 40 in good health. CDR3 bases: TGTGCCAGCAGTGCCCATAAAGGGCAGGGGGCAAGTTCACCCCTCCACTTT. Translated, it gives CASSAHKGQGASSPLHF.